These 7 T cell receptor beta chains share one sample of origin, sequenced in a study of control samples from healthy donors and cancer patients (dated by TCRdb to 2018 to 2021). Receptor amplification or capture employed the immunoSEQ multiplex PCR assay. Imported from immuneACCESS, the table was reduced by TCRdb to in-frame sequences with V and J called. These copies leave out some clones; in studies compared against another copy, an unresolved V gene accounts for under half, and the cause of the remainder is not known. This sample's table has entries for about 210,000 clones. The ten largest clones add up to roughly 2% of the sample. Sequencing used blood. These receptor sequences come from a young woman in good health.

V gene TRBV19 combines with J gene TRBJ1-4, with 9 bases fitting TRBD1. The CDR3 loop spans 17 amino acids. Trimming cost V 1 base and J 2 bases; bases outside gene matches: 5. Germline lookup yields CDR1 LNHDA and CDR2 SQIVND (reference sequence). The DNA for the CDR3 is TGTGCCAGTAGTATAGGGGGACAGGGTCGGACTAATGAAAAACTGTTTTTT. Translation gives CASSIGGQGRTNEKLFF.

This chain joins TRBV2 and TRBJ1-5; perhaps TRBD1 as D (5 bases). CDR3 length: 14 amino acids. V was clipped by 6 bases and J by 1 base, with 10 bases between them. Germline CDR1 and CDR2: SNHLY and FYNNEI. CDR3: CASRVWGSNQPQHF. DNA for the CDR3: TGTGCCAGCAGAGTTTGGGGGAGCAATCAGCCCCAGCATTTT.

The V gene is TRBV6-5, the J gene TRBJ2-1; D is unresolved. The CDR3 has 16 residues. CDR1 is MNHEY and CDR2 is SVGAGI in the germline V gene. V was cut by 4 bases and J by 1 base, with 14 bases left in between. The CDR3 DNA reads TGTGCCAGCAGTTTCCGGCGGACCGCTTCCTACAATGAGCAGTTCTTC. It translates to CASSFRRTASYNEQFF.

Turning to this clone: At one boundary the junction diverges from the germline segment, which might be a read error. CDR3 protein: CASSLDGAYSPLHF. Written as DNA, the CDR3 is TGTGCTAGCAGCCTCGACGGGGCTTATTCACCCCTCCACTTT. The chain recombines TRBV7-7 with TRBJ1-6, with D possibly TRBD1 on 5 matching bases. The CDR3 is 14 amino acids. In germline, CDR1 is SSHAT, CDR2 FNYEAQ (reference sequence).

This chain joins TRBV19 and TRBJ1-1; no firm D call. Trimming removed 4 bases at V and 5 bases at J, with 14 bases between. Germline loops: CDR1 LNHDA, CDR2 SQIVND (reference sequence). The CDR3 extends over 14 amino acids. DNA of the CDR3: TGTGCCAGTAGTAGCCCCCTGCTAGGGACTGAAGCTTTCTTT. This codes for CASSSPLLGTEAFF.

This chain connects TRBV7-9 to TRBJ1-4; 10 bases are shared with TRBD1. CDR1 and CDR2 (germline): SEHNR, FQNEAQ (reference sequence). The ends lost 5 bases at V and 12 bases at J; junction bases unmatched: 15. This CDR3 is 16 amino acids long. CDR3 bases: TGTGCCAGCAGCCCCCCGACAGGGGGCTTTCTTGGGGAACTGTTTTTT. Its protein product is CASSPPTGGFLGELFF.

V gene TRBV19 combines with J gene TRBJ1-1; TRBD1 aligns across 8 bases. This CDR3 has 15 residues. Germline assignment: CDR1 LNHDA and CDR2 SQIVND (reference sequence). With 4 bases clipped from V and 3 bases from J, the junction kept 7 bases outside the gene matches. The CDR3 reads CASSTGGGYDTEAFF. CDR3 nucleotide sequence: TGTGCCAGTAGTACAGGGGGCGGTTACGACACTGAAGCTTTCTTT.